Reported below is one T cell receptor beta chain. This sample is part of a study of blood T cell repertoires in COVID-19. Study information: PBMCs, B-cell-depleted T cells, or T cells provided the cDNA or gDNA that made up the material.

This CDR3 spans 14 amino acids. Germline lookup yields CDR1 MDHEN and CDR2 SYDVKM. Trimming removed 1 base at V and 4 bases at J, with 10 bases between. Clones were read by immunoSEQ multiplex PCR, and TCRdb kept only the in-frame ones, dropping some. The data contain 180,000 or so clones, approximately 86% of them singletons. The sequence was obtained from an elderly woman in a cohort sampled during active or convalescent COVID-19. This chain connects TRBV28 to TRBJ1-2; D gene uncertain. Material for sequencing was peripheral blood. The CDR3 coding sequence is TGTGCCAGCAGTTTATCGGGGAGCATCTATGGCTACACCTTC. Translating gives CASSLSGSIYGYTF.